What follows are 13 T cell receptor beta chains derived from one specimen sequenced in a study of shared clonotypes between healthy human individuals (dated by TCRdb to 2019 to 2021). The library was made by the immunoSEQ multiplex PCR assay. TCRdb retrieved this table from immuneACCESS and kept in-frame rearrangements only. Not all clones are present; in checked studies, unresolved V genes account for under half, and no reason is known for the remainder. The sample profile shows around 2.5 million clones; 80% to 95% of them were found once. Approximately 0.35% of the sample lies in the top ten. The sample taken for sequencing was naive CD4+ T cells from PBMCs. The cell subset or site label on this specimen signifies: CD45RA+ positively selected. These receptors all come from a man aged 18 to 30 in good health. Some clones in this sample may be carry-over from other donors' samples.

J is TRBJ2-7 and V is TRBV5-5; D not certain. The CDR3 has 14 residues. Germline V CDR1 and CDR2: SGHKS, YYEKEE (reference sequence). Trimming removed 1 base at V and 0 bases at J, with 8 bases between. The CDR3 loop reads CASSLLSSSYEQYF. The CDR3 DNA reads as TGTGCCAGCAGCTTGTTATCTAGCTCCTACGAGCAGTACTTC.

The gene calls are TRBV5-1 and TRBJ1-4, with D uncertain. The CDR3 extends over 13 amino acids. Germline V CDR1 and CDR2: SGHRS, YFSETQ. Trimming removed 4 bases from V and 7 bases from J, with 11 bases in between. The CDR3 DNA follows: TGCGCCAGCAGCCCCGCCTCTAGTGAAAAACTGTTTTTT. Its translation: CASSPASSEKLFF.

This chain uses TRBV28 with TRBJ1-3; D call uncertain. The CDR3 totals 11 residues. Germline V gene data show CDR1 as MDHEN and CDR2 as SYDVKM. V was cut by 3 bases and J by 9 bases, with 6 bases left in between. In nucleotides, the CDR3 is TGTGCCAGCAGTTTGTTGGGCACCATATATTTT. It specifies CASSLLGTIYF.

V is TRBV7-9 and J is TRBJ2-6; a weak D match, TRBD2 (5 bases). Per the germline V gene, CDR1 is SEHNR and CDR2 is FQNEAQ (reference sequence). The CDR3 is 19 residues long. Trimming shortened V by 5 bases and J by 0 bases, and 20 bases separated the two germline ends. The CDR3 sequence is CASSPPTQFDYSGANVLTF. The DNA of the CDR3 is TGTGCCAGCAGCCCCCCGACCCAATTTGACTACTCTGGGGCCAACGTCCTGACTTTC. Together with reference TRBV7-9 and TRBJ2-6, the CDR3 gives the full variable domain: DTGVSQNPRHKITKRGQNVTFRCDPISEHNRLYWYRQTLGQGPEFLTYFQNEAQLEKSRLLSDRFSAERPKGSFSTLEIQRTEQGDSAMYLCASSPPTQFDYSGANVLTFGAGSRLTVL.

V gene TRBV28 combines with J gene TRBJ1-5; a weak D match, TRBD1 (5 bases). Between the trimmed V and J ends, which lost 3 bases and 4 bases, there was a span of 10 bases. Germline-derived CDR1 and CDR2 are MDHEN and SYDVKM. This CDR3 contains 14 residues. This chain's CDR3 is CASSFTRGNQPQHF. CDR3 bases: TGTGCCAGCAGTTTCACTCGGGGGAATCAGCCCCAGCATTTT.

The chain links TRBV5-1 to TRBJ1-2, with 8 bases lining up with TRBD1. The CDR3 spans 15 residues. V dropped 6 bases and J dropped 1; count of bases not matched to a gene: 8. Germline lookup yields CDR1 SGHRS and CDR2 YFSETQ. CDR3 in amino acids: CASKSNTGGNYGYTF. The CDR3 DNA reads as TGCGCCAGCAAATCAAACACAGGGGGTAACTATGGCTACACCTTC. Filled out from reference TRBV5-1 and TRBJ1-2, the complete variable domain reads KAGVTQTPRYLIKTRGQQVTLSCSPISGHRSVSWYQQTPGQGLQFLFEYFSETQRNKGNFPGRFSGRQFSNSRSEMNVSTLELGDSALYLCASKSNTGGNYGYTFGSGTRLTVV.

As concerns this clone: Other DNA sequences in this sample translate to the same CDR3. The chain uses TRBV9 and TRBJ2-3, with D perhaps matching TRBD2 (6 bases). The V gene lost 2 bases and the J gene lost 1 base, with 11 bases spanning the gap. Germline values: CDR1 SGDLS, CDR2 YYNGEE. This CDR3 is built from 15 residues. The CDR3 nucleotides are TGTGCCAGCAGCGTCCTCGGAGGGGGCACAGATACGCAGTATTTT. Translation gives CASSVLGGGTDTQYF.

The genes are TRBV6-5 and TRBJ2-1; perhaps TRBD2 as D (6 bases). Trimming took 1 base from V and 0 from J, leaving 7 bases between them. Germline CDR1 is MNHEY and CDR2 is SVGAGI. The length of the CDR3 is 15 residues. For the CDR3, the DNA is TGTGCCAGCAGTTACTGGGGGGTCTCCTACAATGAGCAGTTCTTC. It yields the protein CASSYWGVSYNEQFF.

The table lists this clone with a count of one. The DNA of the CDR3 is TGTGCCAGCAGCTCCCTAGGGACAGGCCAAGAGACCCAGTACTTC. Its protein product is CASSSLGTGQETQYF. The rearrangement uses TRBV5-6 and TRBJ2-5, with 8 nucleotides matching TRBD1. With 3 bases clipped from V and 1 base from J, the junction kept 5 bases outside the gene matches. The germline V gene encodes CDR1 SGHDT and CDR2 YYEEEE. The CDR3 contains 15 residues.

This clone has a single count. The chain uses TRBV25-1 and TRBJ2-1; 8 nucleotides line up with TRBD2. This CDR3 region has 16 residues. CDR1 and CDR2 from the germline V gene are MGHDK and SYGVNS. V lost 5 bases and J lost 6; bases outside the gene matches: 12. CDR3 DNA: TGTGCCAGCAGTTTAGGGCAACGGGGGGGCAGCAATGAGCAGTTCTTC. As protein: CASSLGQRGGSNEQFF.

The chain is built from TRBV11-1 and TRBJ1-1; TRBD1 is a possible D gene (6 bases). Trimming stripped 5 bases from V and 0 bases from J, with 16 bases between. Germline V gene lookup returns CDR1 SGHAT and CDR2 FQDESV (reference sequence). This CDR3 contains 16 residues. The CDR3 sequence is CASSPLAGTLNTEAFF. DNA for the CDR3: TGTGCCAGCAGCCCGCTGGCCGGGACACTGAACACTGAAGCTTTCTTT.

This sequence joins TRBV5-1 and TRBJ2-5, with a tentative D call TRBD1 (6 bases). V lost 5 bases to trimming and J lost 5 bases, with 13 bases between them. Per the germline V gene, CDR1 is SGHRS and CDR2 is YFSETQ. This CDR3 has 13 amino acids. The CDR3 sequence: CASRASQGETQYF. CDR3 bases: TGCGCCAGCAGAGCCTCGCAGGGGGAGACCCAGTACTTC.

J is TRBJ1-5 and V is TRBV4-1; D possibly corresponds to TRBD1 (6 bases). In germline, CDR1 is MGHRA, CDR2 YSYEKL. V gave up 4 bases and J gave up 6 bases, with 19 bases separating them. CDR3 length: 16 amino acids. CDR3 loop: CASSPGKGERRQPQHF. DNA of the CDR3: TGCGCCAGCAGCCCCGGAAAGGGGGAGCGGCGTCAGCCCCAGCATTTT.